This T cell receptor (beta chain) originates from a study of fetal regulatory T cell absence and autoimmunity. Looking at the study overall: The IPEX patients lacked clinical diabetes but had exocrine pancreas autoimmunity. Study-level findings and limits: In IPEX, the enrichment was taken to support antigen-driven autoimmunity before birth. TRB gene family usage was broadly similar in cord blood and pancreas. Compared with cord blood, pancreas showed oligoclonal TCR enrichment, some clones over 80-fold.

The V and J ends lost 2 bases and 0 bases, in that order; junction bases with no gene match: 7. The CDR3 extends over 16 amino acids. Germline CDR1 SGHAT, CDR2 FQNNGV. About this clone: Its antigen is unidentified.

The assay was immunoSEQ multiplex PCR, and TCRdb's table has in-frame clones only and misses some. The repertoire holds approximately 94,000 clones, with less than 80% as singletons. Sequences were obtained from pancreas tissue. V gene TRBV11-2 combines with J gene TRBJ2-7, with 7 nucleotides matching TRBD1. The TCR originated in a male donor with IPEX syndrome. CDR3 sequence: CASSLNVRGRSYEQYF. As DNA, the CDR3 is TGTGCCAGCAGCTTAAATGTGAGGGGGCGCTCCTACGAGCAGTACTTC.